A selection of T cell receptor beta chains follows, all from one sample in a study of read filtering for tumor transcriptome and immune sequencing. TCRdb fed the reads into MiXCR, producing one record per CDR3 protein. The table lists 100,000 to 150,000 distinct CDR3 sequences, roughly 13% of them singletons, with 6.5% to 9% in the top ten. The material sequenced was a population of CD138-negative cells sorted from bone marrow. These receptors originate from a donor at least 40 years old with multiple myeloma. Both conserved end residues are part of each CDR3. A D gene is named only where the DNA matches it firmly. Clone sizes are given selectively: once, few, many, or a class where the clone is expanded.

j_call v_call cdr3_length clone_size d_call cdr3_nt cdr3_aa
TRBJ1-5 TRBV5-6 16 NA NA TGTGCCAGCAGCTTGGCCGGTTGGGGAATAGGTCAGCCCCAGCATTTT CASSLAGWGIGQPQHF
TRBJ2-5 TRBV12-3/TRBV12-4 15 few TRBD1 TGTGCCAGCAGGCGCCAGGGGGCTCCTCTGGAGACCCAGTACTTC CASRRQGAPLETQYF
TRBJ1-1 TRBV11-3 15 many NA TGTGCCAGCAGCTTAGACGGGGGCATGAACACTGAAGCTTTCTTT CASSLDGGMNTEAFF
TRBJ2-5 TRBV20-1 16 many TRBD2 TGCAGTCTCCAACGCTTTTCTAGCGGGAGGAAGGAGACCCAGTACTTC CSLQRFSSGRKETQYF
TRBJ1-5 TRBV12-3/TRBV12-4 15 many NA TGTGCCAGCAGTCTAAGGGCGCTAGGGGATCAGCCCCAGCATTTT CASSLRALGDQPQHF
TRBJ2-5 TRBV7-9 14 many NA TGTGCCAGCAGCTTAGTAGCGGTCCAAGAGACCCAGTACTTC CASSLVAVQETQYF
TRBJ2-5 TRBV19 13 few NA TGTGCCAGTAGTGCCTCATCGGAGTCACCTCGGTACTTC CASSASSESPRYF
TRBJ1-5 TRBV11-2 15 many TRBD1 TGTGCCAGCAGGCTGGGACAGGGGGGCAATCAGCCCCAGCATTTT CASRLGQGGNQPQHF
TRBJ2-1 TRBV14 16 NA NA TGTGCCAGCAGCCAAGAAAGGTGGGGGTCCTACAATGAGCAGTTCTTC CASSQERWGSYNEQFF
TRBJ2-2 TRBV12-3/TRBV12-4 14 many TRBD1 TGTGCCAGCAGTCGACAGGGTTGGACCGGGGAGCTGTTTTTT CASSRQGWTGELFF
TRBJ2-3 TRBV19 16 NA TRBD2 TGTGCCAGTAGGCCGATCCTAGCGGGAGATTTAGATACGCCGTATTTT CASRPILAGDLDTPYF
TRBJ2-3 TRBV7-9 16 many TRBD1 TGTGCCAGCAGCCGGACAGGCCAGGTTATTACAGATACGCAGTATTTT CASSRTGQVITDTQYF
TRBJ2-7 TRBV7-9 15 many NA TGTGCCAGCAGCCCGAGTGGGGGGCGACCCTACGAGCAGTACTTC CASSPSGGRPYEQYF
TRBJ2-7 TRBV10-2 14 many NA TGCGCCAGCAGTGAGCAACAGCTCCGAAACGAGCAGTACTTC CASSEQQLRNEQYF
TRBJ2-1 TRBV6-6 16 many NA TGTGCCAGCAGTTACGAGACGGGACTGGGGCTCAATGAGCAGTTCTTC CASSYETGLGLNEQFF
TRBJ2-7 TRBV5-1 12 many NA TGCGCCAGCAGCCCAACTAACCGGGAGCAGTACTTC CASSPTNREQYF
TRBJ1-5 TRBV5-6 14 NA NA TGTGCCAGCGGCTTCGGGCAAATCAATCAGCCCCAGCATTTT CASGFGQINQPQHF
TRBJ2-1 TRBV19 14 many TRBD2 TGTGCCAGTAGTCCAGGGACTAGATCGGGCGAGCAGTTCTTC CASSPGTRSGEQFF
TRBJ2-7 TRBV2 15 many TRBD2 TGTGCCAGCAGTGAGGCAATAGCGGGAGGGTCCGAGCAGTACTTC CASSEAIAGGSEQYF
TRBJ2-7 TRBV12-3/TRBV12-4 15 many NA TGTGCCAGCAGTTTACGGGGCGGGGAGGCGTACGAGCAGTACTTC CASSLRGGEAYEQYF
TRBJ2-3 TRBV13 15 many NA TGTGCCAGCAGCTTTGTAGGGGAGGAGGCAGATACGCAGTATTTT CASSFVGEEADTQYF
TRBJ2-3 TRBV20-1 16 many TRBD2 TGCAGTGCTCGATTTAGCGGGCCGCGGATTTCAGATACGCAGTATTTT CSARFSGPRISDTQYF
TRBJ2-5 TRBV3-1 11 NA NA TGTGCCAGCAGCCAAGTGGAGACCCAGTACTTC CASSQVETQYF
TRBJ2-1 TRBV7-2 14 many NA TGTGCCAGCATACAGGGACCATCCTACAATGAGCAGTTCTTC CASIQGPSYNEQFF